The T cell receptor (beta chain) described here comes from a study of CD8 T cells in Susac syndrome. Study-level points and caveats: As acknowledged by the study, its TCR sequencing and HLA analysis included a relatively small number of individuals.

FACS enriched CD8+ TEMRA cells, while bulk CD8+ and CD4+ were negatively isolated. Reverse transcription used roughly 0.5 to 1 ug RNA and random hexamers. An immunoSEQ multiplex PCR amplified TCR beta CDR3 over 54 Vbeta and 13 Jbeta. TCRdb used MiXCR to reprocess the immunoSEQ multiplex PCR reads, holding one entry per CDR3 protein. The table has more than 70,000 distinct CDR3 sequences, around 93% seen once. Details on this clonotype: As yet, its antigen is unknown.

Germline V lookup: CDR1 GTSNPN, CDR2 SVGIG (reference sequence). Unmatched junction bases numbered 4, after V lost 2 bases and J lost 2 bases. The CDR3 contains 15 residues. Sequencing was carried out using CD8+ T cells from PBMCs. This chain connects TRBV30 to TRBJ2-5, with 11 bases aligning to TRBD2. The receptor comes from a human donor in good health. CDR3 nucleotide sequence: TGTGCCTGGAGTCTCACTAGCGGGGGACAAGAGACCCAGTACTTC. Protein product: CAWSLTSGGQETQYF.